Presented here are 21 T cell receptor beta chains from one specimen sequenced in a study of regulatory T cells in long-lasting Graves disease. Building the TCR beta libraries relied on iRepertoire HTBI primers, and CDR3 regions underwent Arm-PCR. MiXCR was run by TCRdb on the multiplex PCR reads, yielding one entry per CDR3 protein. The sample has 250,000 to 300,000 distinct CDR3 sequences, 15% to 20% seen once. Indicated time point: newly diagnosed GD, antithyroid drugs for less than 3 months. The TCR library was prepared using RNA isolated from PBMCs. The data were also submitted as part of a second study, on T cells in Graves' hyperthyroidism and ophthalmopathy.

Source: peripheral blood mononuclear cells (PBMCs), taken at new diagnosis, from a patient treated with antithyroid drugs. These TCRs come from a woman in her thirties with Graves disease.

The V and J genes are TRBV5-1 and TRBJ2-3, with TRBD1 matching 7 bases. The germline V gene has CDR1 SGHRS and CDR2 YFSETQ. V lost 3 bases, J lost 3 bases, and 7 bases stayed unmatched. The CDR3 contains 15 residues. DNA of the CDR3: TGCGCCAGCAGCTCGACAGGGTATTATACAGATACGCAGTATTTT. Encoded protein: CASSSTGYYTDTQYF.

There are many counts of this clonotype. The DNA for the CDR3 is TGTGCCAGCAGTTACCGGGCCAACAATTCACCCCTCCACTTT. This sequence encodes CASSYRANNSPLHF. The chain joins TRBV12-3 or TRBV12-4 to TRBJ1-6; D is unresolved. The CDR3 is 14 amino acids. V shed 4 bases and J shed 7 bases, with 11 bases lying between them.

This clonotype was picked up many times. The chain has TRBV3-1 and TRBJ1-2; 7 positions match TRBD1. CDR1 is LGHDT, CDR2 YNNKEL, per germline (reference sequence). Trimming took 3 bases from V and 3 from J; bases not matched to a gene: 10. The CDR3 totals 16 residues. CDR3 protein: CASSQYRGRADYGYTF. As DNA, the CDR3 is TGTGCCAGCAGCCAGTACAGGGGCCGGGCGGACTATGGCTACACCTTC.

This clonotype showed up many times. The CDR3 is CSAYRDRGSFGYTF. The CDR3 coding sequence is TGCAGTGCTTACCGGGACAGGGGAAGCTTTGGCTACACCTTC. The genes are TRBV20-1 and TRBJ1-2; 10 bases agree with TRBD1. CDR3 length: 14 amino acids. The V gene end was trimmed by 5 bases and the J gene end by 7 bases; junction bases not matched to a gene: 10. CDR1 and CDR2 (germline): DFQATT, SNEGSKA (reference sequence).

At least ten counts were recorded for this clonotype. In DNA, the CDR3 is TGTGCCAGTACCCCGGACCGTTACACTGAAGCTTTCTTT. Amino acid sequence: CASTPDRYTEAFF. This sequence joins TRBV19 and TRBJ1-1; D is undetermined. CDR3 length equals 13 residues. Germline-derived CDR1 and CDR2 are LNHDA and SQIVND (reference sequence). Trimming removed 7 bases at V and 3 bases at J, with 12 bases between. The full variable domain, with the rest looked up from reference TRBV19 and TRBJ1-1, is DGGITQSPKYLFRKEGQNVTLSCEQNLNHDAMYWYRQDPGQGLRLIYYSQIVNDFQKGDIAEGYSVSREKKESFPLTVTSAQKNPTAFYLCASTPDRYTEAFFGQGTRLTVV.

The CDR3 reads CASSQLTSGGHEQFF. As DNA, the CDR3 is TGCGCCAGCAGCCAATTGACTAGCGGGGGGCATGAGCAGTTCTTC. V usage is TRBV4-1 and J usage is TRBJ2-1, with 13 nucleotides matching TRBD2. Trimming at V came to 2 bases and at J to 8 bases, leaving 3 bases not matched to a gene. This CDR3 comprises 15 residues. Germline CDR1 MGHRA, CDR2 YSYEKL.

This clonotype showed up many times. CDR3 nucleotide sequence: TGCAGTGCTATCGGAGGGTCGAACACTGAAGCTTTCTTT. Translation gives CSAIGGSNTEAFF. The rearrangement links TRBV20-1 to TRBJ1-1; no reliable D call. The CDR3 extends over 13 amino acids. V was shortened by 4 bases and J by 1 base, with 10 bases between the two germline ends. CDR1 and CDR2 (germline): DFQATT, SNEGSKA (reference sequence).

In this sample, this clonotype turned up many times. The rearrangement joins TRBV18 to TRBJ2-3; D is unclear. V was clipped by 5 bases and J by 6 bases, with 9 bases between them. The CDR3 contains 12 residues. Germline V gene data show CDR1 as KGHSH and CDR2 as LQKENI. The DNA for the CDR3 is TGTGCCAGCTCATACTCGGAGGATACGCAGTATTTT. It yields the protein CASSYSEDTQYF.

This rearrangement joins TRBV10-1 to TRBJ2-1, with TRBD2 identical over 14 bases. Germline assignment: CDR1 WNHNN and CDR2 SYGVQD (reference sequence). The trim removed 3 bases at V and 2 bases at J, leaving 6 bases unmatched. The CDR3 covers 18 residues. The DNA for the CDR3 is TGCGCCAGCAGTGACCGGGGACTAGCGGGGGACCCCTACAATGAGCAGTTCTTC. It translates to CASSDRGLAGDPYNEQFF.

This clonotype was counted at least ten times. The V call is TRBV6-1, the J call TRBJ1-5, with a tentative D call TRBD1 (5 bases). The V gene's germline CDR1 is MNHNS and CDR2 SASEGT. V lost 7 bases to trimming and J lost 1 base, with 11 bases between them. The CDR3 length is 14 residues. CDR3 amino acids: CASTIRDSNQPQHF. DNA of the CDR3: TGTGCCAGCACTATCCGGGACAGCAATCAGCCCCAGCATTTT.

Ten or more counts support this clonotype. This chain connects TRBV20-1 to TRBJ1-2; D not resolved. The CDR3 totals 15 residues. The germline CDR1 and CDR2 sequences are DFQATT and SNEGSKA (reference sequence). V was cut by 0 bases and J by 1 base, with 12 bases left in between. The CDR3 nucleotides read TGCAGTGCTAGAGATCGATACGGAGATAACTATGGCTACACCTTC. Its translation: CSARDRYGDNYGYTF.

In this sample, this clonotype turned up many times. This chain links TRBV29-1 with TRBJ2-7; D tentatively fits TRBD1 or TRBD2 (5 bases each). The CDR3 totals 13 residues. CDR1 SQVTM and CDR2 ANQGSEA come from the germline V gene. Trimming took off 7 bases at V and 3 bases at J, with 16 bases between the two ends. CDR3 coding DNA: TGCAGCGCGGGACGGCGTCCTGGCTACGAGCAGTACTTC. Protein sequence: CSAGRRPGYEQYF.

This clonotype was found a few times. V and J are TRBV27 and TRBJ2-7; TRBD1 matches at 8 bases. J was trimmed by 3 bases and V by 5 bases; bases with no gene match: 12. Germline CDR1 reads MNHEY; CDR2 reads SMNVEV (reference sequence). CDR3 length: 16 residues. CDR3 in DNA: TGTGCCAGCAGTGAAGCCGGCAGGGGGCGCTTCTACGAGCAGTACTTC. Translating gives CASSEAGRGRFYEQYF.

The gene calls are TRBV7-6 and TRBJ2-1; D tentatively reads TRBD1 or TRBD2 (5 bases each). Trimming removed 7 bases at V and 0 bases at J, with 13 bases between. The V gene's germline CDR1 is SGHVS and CDR2 FNYEAQ. The CDR3 length is 15 residues. The CDR3 region has the DNA TGTGCCAGCACCCCCAGGGAGAGCTCCTACAATGAGCAGTTCTTC. As protein: CASTPRESSYNEQFF. The variable domain in full, with the rest retrieved from reference TRBV7-6 and TRBJ2-1, is GAGVSQSPRYKVTKRGQDVALRCDPISGHVSLYWYRQALGQGPEFLTYFNYEAQQDKSGLPNDRFSAERPEGSISTLTIQRTEQRDSAMYRCASTPRESSYNEQFFGPGTRLTVL.

This clonotype was observed many times. The chain combines TRBV7-9 with TRBJ1-2; D unresolved. The CDR3 is 14 residues long. CDR1 and CDR2 (germline): SEHNR, FQNEAQ (reference sequence). Trimming pared 4 bases from V and 1 base from J, leaving 10 bases between. The CDR3 sequence is CASSSSHRNYGYTF. For the CDR3, the DNA is TGTGCCAGCAGCTCCTCACATCGTAACTATGGCTACACCTTC.

This clonotype was seen repeatedly, ten times or more. The V and J genes are TRBV6-9 and TRBJ1-1, with no clear D. The CDR3 has 14 residues. With 3 bases removed from V and 3 bases from J, the gap between germline ends came to 11 bases. Looked up from germline, CDR1 is MNHGY and CDR2 is SVAAGI. The CDR3 DNA reads TGTGCCAGCAGTTACAAGGGATGGGACACTGAAGCTTTCTTT. It yields the protein CASSYKGWDTEAFF.

This clonotype was observed a few times. V gene TRBV2 combines with J gene TRBJ2-7; TRBD1 aligns across 8 bases. Germline V CDR1 and CDR2: SNHLY, FYNNEI. There are 15 residues in the CDR3. Losses at the gene ends were 2 bases for V and 3 bases for J; bases not matched to a gene: 6. The CDR3 DNA is TGTGCCAGCAGTGAACCGTCAGGGGGCGGCTACGAGCAGTACTTC. It translates to CASSEPSGGGYEQYF.

This clonotype has a count of ten or more. The chain links TRBV24-1 to TRBJ2-3; no definite D call. V gave up 4 bases and J gave up 0 bases, with 4 bases separating them. Germline lookup yields CDR1 KGHDR and CDR2 SFDVKD. The CDR3 sequence is 13 residues long. CDR3 DNA sequence: TGTGCCACCAGTGACACTAGCACAGATACGCAGTATTTT. Its translation is CATSDTSTDTQYF.

The chain carries TRBV6-2 or TRBV6-3 and TRBJ2-4; 10 bases line up with TRBD2. The end of the DNA fits TRBJ2-5 better, so the J call may be wrong. The CDR3 loop spans 14 amino acids. Looked up from germline, CDR1 is MNHEY and CDR2 is SVGEGT. CDR3 sequence reads: CASSYSAGGETQYF. CDR3 DNA sequence: TGTGCCAGCAGTTACTCAGCGGGGGGGGAGACCCAGTACTTC.

The chain's CDR3 is CASRTGTVSMNTEAFF. The CDR3 nucleotides read TGTGCCAGCAGAACCGGGACAGTCAGTATGAACACTGAAGCTTTCTTT. The J gene is TRBJ1-1, the V gene TRBV6-1; TRBD1 matches 7 bases. V lost 6 bases and J lost 0; bases outside the gene matches: 10. The germline CDR1 and CDR2 sequences are MNHNS and SASEGT. This CDR3 is built from 16 residues.

A few counts support this clonotype. The chain combines TRBV18 with TRBJ1-2; TRBD1 aligns across 9 bases. V dropped 3 bases and J dropped 7; count of bases not matched to a gene: 9. Germline CDR1 is KGHSH and CDR2 is LQKENI. This CDR3 spans 15 amino acids. Here the CDR3 reads CASSPAGTGSTGYTF. CDR3 bases: TGTGCCAGCTCACCTGCCGGGACAGGGTCGACTGGCTACACCTTC.